The T cell receptor (beta chain) described here comes from a study of blood T cell repertoires in COVID-19. Across the whole study: Samples representing acute and convalescent COVID-19 were sourced from the United States, Italy and Spain. PBMCs, B-cell-depleted T cells, or T cells provided the cDNA or gDNA that made up the material.

Original processing methods: From reference gene primer amplification, estimates of nucleated cell counts were derived. The table came from immunoSEQ multiplex PCR; TCRdb's copy has only in-frame clones and leaves some out. Clone size and the V and J calls come from that table; the DNA yielded D and trimming. The sample lists a few hundred thousand clones; roughly 89% were seen once. V gave up 4 bases and J gave up 3 bases, with 10 bases separating them. The CDR3 consists of 13 residues. CDR1 and CDR2 from the germline V gene are GTSNPN and SVGIG (reference sequence). The chain joins TRBV30 to TRBJ2-4, with TRBD1 as a possible D gene (6 bases). The clonotype was recovered from a woman aged 35 to 49 who had recovered from COVID-19. Sequenced sample: peripheral blood. The CDR3 DNA follows: TGTGCCTGGAATACAGGGAGCAAAAACATTCAGTACTTC. It specifies CAWNTGSKNIQYF.